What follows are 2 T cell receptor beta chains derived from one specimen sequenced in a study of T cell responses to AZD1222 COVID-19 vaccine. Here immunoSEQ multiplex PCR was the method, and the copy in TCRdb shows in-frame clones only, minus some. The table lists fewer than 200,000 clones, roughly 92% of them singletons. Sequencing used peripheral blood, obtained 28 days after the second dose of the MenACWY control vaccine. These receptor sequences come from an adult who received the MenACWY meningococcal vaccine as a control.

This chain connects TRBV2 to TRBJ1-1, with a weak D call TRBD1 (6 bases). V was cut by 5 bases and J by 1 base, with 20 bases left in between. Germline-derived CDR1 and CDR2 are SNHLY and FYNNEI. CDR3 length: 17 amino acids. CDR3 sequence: CASSRPKRGAGNTEAFF. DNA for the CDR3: TGTGCCAGCAGTCGACCAAAAAGGGGGGCTGGGAACACTGAAGCTTTCTTT. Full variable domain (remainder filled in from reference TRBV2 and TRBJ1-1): EPEVTQTPSHQVTQMGQEVILRCVPISNHLYFYWYRQILGQKVEFLVSFYNNEISEKSEIFDDQFSVERPDGSNFTLKIRSTKLEDSAMYFCASSRPKRGAGNTEAFFGQGTRLTVV.

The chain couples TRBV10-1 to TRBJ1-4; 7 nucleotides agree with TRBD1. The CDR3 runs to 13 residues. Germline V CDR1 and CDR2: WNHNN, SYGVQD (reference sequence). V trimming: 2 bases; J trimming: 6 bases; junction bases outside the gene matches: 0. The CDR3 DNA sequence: TGCGCCAGCAGTGAGGACAGGGATGAAAAACTGTTTTTT. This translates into CASSEDRDEKLFF.